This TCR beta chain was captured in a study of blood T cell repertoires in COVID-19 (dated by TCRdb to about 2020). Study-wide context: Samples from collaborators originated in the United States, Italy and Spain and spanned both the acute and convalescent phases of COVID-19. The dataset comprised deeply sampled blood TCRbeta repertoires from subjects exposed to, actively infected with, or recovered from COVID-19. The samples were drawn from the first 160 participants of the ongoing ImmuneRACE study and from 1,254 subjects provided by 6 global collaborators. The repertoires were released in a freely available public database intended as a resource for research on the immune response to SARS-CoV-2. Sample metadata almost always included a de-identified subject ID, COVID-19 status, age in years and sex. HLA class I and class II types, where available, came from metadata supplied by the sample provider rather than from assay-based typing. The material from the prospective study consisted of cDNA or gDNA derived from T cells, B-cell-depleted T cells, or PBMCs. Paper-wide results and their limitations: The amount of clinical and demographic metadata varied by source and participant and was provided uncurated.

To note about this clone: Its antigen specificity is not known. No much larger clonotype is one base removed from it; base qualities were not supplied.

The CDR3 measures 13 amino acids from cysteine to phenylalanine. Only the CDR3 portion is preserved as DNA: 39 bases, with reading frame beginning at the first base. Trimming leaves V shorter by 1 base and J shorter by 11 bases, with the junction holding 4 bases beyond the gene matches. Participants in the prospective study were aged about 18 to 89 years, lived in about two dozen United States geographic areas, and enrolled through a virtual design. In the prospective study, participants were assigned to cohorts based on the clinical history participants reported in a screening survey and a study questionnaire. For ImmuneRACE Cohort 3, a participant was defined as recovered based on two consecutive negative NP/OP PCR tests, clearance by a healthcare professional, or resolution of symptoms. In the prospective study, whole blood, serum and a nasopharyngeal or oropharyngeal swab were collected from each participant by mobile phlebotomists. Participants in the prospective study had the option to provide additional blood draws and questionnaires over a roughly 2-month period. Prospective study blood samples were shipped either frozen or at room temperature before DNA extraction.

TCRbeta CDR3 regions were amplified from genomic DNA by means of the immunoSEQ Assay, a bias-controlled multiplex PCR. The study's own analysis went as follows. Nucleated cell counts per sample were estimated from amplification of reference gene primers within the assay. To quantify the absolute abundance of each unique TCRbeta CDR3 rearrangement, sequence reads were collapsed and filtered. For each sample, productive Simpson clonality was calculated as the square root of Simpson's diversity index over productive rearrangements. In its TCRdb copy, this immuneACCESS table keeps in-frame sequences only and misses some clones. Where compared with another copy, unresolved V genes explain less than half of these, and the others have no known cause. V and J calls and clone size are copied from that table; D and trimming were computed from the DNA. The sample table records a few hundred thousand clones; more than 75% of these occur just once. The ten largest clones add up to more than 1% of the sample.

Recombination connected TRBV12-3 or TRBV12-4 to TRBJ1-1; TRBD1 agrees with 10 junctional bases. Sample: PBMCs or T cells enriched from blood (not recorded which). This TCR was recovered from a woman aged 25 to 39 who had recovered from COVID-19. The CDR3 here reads CASSLEGGQGAFF. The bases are TGTGCCAGCAGTTTAGAGGGGGGACAGGGGGCTTTCTTT.